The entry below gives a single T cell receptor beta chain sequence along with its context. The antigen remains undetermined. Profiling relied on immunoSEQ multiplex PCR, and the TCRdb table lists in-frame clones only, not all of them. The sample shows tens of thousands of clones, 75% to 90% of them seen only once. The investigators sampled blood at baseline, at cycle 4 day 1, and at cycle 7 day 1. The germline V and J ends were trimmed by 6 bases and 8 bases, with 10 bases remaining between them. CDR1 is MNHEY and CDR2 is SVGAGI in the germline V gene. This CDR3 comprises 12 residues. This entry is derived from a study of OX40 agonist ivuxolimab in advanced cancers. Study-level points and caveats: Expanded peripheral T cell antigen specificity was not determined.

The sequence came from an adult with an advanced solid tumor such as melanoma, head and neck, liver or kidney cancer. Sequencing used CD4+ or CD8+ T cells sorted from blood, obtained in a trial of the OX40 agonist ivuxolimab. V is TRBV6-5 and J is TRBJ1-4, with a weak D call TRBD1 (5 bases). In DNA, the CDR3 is TGTGCCAGCAGACGGGGGGGGGAAAAACTGTTTTTT. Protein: CASRRGGEKLFF.